This entry describes one T cell receptor (beta chain). The sample originates from a study of sequential checkpoint blockade in melanoma. Described treatment: randomized to nivolumab then ipilimumab (arm A) or the reverse (arm B). Clones were read by immunoSEQ multiplex PCR, and TCRdb kept only the in-frame ones, dropping some. Of under 15,000 clones in the sample, approximately 27% were seen once. The sample consisted of tumor tissue (inferred from file names), taken from a patient given nivolumab and ipilimumab in sequence. The sequence was obtained from a human donor with melanoma.

The CDR3 bases are TGTGCCAGCAGTCGGGTCAAGGGTAGAAACACCATATATTTT. This encodes CASSRVKGRNTIYF. The chain uses TRBV28 and TRBJ1-3; D unresolved. V gave up 5 bases and J gave up 5 bases, with 13 bases separating them. The CDR3 totals 14 residues. The germline V gene encodes CDR1 MDHEN and CDR2 SYDVKM.